This TCR beta chain appears in the sequencing data of a study of cytomegalovirus exposure and HLA in healthy donors. Trimming cost V 5 bases and J 2 bases, with 13 bases left between them. The CDR3 spans 15 residues. Germline V lookup: CDR1 WNHNN, CDR2 SYGVQD (reference sequence). Vbeta (60) and Jbeta (13) primers were used in the PCR. Here immunoSEQ multiplex PCR was the method, and the copy in TCRdb shows in-frame clones only, minus some. The sample has around 100,000 clones; about 80% are singletons. The sequenced material came from PBMCs. The J gene is TRBJ2-1, the V gene TRBV10-1; a possible D gene is TRBD2 (7 bases). The receptor was derived from a woman between 25 and 40 years old in good health and CMV-seropositive. The CDR3 region has the DNA TGCGCCAGCAGTCCGTTAGGGGGGGCCTACAATGAGCAGTTCTTC. It encodes CASSPLGGAYNEQFF.